What follows are 27 T cell receptor beta chains derived from one specimen sequenced in a study of shared T cell receptors in the human thymus. Produced via immunoSEQ multiplex PCR; TCRdb's table is partial and in-frame only. The profile shows about 610,000 clones, roughly 90% of them singletons. The sample was also linked to a second study, of human thymus T cells.

Sample: thymocytes. The receptors shown here come from a boy less than two years old with a congenital heart defect.

The chain carries TRBV30 and TRBJ2-7; D possibly corresponds to TRBD2 (5 bases). The CDR3 is 17 amino acids. V lost 0 bases and J lost 0, with 18 bases in between. CDR1 is GTSNPN, CDR2 SVGIG, per germline (reference sequence). The CDR3 DNA reads as TGTGCCTGGAGTGTCTCCGGGAACGTGCACAGCTCCTACGAGCAGTACTTC. Translation: CAWSVSGNVHSSYEQYF.

V gene TRBV5-4 combines with J gene TRBJ2-7, with 7 bases aligning to TRBD2. The ends lost 1 base at V and 2 bases at J; junction bases unmatched: 6. Germline CDR1 reads SGHNT; CDR2 reads YYREEE (reference sequence). The length of the CDR3 is 15 residues. CDR3 nucleotides: TGTGCCAGCAGCTTGTTAGGCGGGGGAACCTACGAGCAGTACTTC. Encoded protein: CASSLLGGGTYEQYF. The full variable domain, rest sourced from reference TRBV5-4 and TRBJ2-7, is ETGVTQSPTHLIKTRGQQVTLRCSSQSGHNTVSWYQQALGQGPQFIFQYYREEENGRGNFPPRFSGLQFPNYSSELNVNALELDDSALYLCASSLLGGGTYEQYFGPGTRLTVT.

This clone was counted between two and nine times. V is TRBV5-1 and J is TRBJ1-4; D ambiguous. The germline V gene encodes CDR1 SGHRS and CDR2 YFSETQ. The CDR3 loop spans 12 amino acids. Trimming left V 4 bases short and J 3 bases short, with 4 bases between. For the CDR3, the DNA is TGCGCCAGCAGCGTAGCTAATGAAAAACTGTTTTTT. Translated: CASSVANEKLFF.

The chain is built from TRBV11-2 and TRBJ2-7; D may be TRBD2 (6 bases). Germline CDR1 is SGHAT and CDR2 is FQNNGV. V lost 5 bases to trimming and J lost 0 bases, with 17 bases between them. The CDR3 spans 16 residues. The CDR3 DNA reads as TGTGCCAGCAGCCCCGAACCGGGACTCCTCTCCTACGAGCAGTACTTC. This gives the protein CASSPEPGLLSYEQYF.

The rearrangement joins TRBV4-1 to TRBJ1-4, with D maybe TRBD1 (5 bases). CDR3 length: 16 residues. The germline V gene has CDR1 MGHRA and CDR2 YSYEKL. The ends were cut back, 0 bases at V and 1 base at J, with 9 bases in the middle. The CDR3, as DNA: TGCGCCAGCAGCCAAGATTCCAGGGTAACTAATGAAAAACTGTTTTTT. It encodes CASSQDSRVTNEKLFF.

This rearrangement joins TRBV25-1 to TRBJ2-7; 10 bases line up with TRBD2. Germline V CDR1 and CDR2: MGHDK, SYGVNS. The CDR3 runs 13 residues. V was pared by 11 bases and J by 4 bases, with 8 bases of the junction left unmatched. DNA for the CDR3: TGTGCCGCGGGAGCGGGAGGGCCGTACGAGCAGTACTTC. Its translation: CAAGAGGPYEQYF.

This sequence joins TRBV14 and TRBJ2-3; the D gene is possibly TRBD2 (6 bases). Trimming left V 2 bases short and J 5 bases short, with 17 bases between. The CDR3 is 16 amino acids. CDR1 is SGHDN and CDR2 is FVKESK in the germline V gene. The CDR3 reads CASSQQGLGTKDTQYF. DNA of the CDR3: TGTGCCAGCAGCCAACAGGGACTGGGAACGAAAGATACGCAGTATTTT.

This chain's CDR3 is CSASNRDGYTF. The CDR3, as DNA: TGCAGTGCCTCTAACAGGGATGGCTACACCTTC. This chain connects TRBV20-1 to TRBJ1-2, with D maybe TRBD1 (6 bases). Trimming stripped 6 bases from V and 6 bases from J, with 11 bases between. Germline assignment: CDR1 DFQATT and CDR2 SNEGSKA (reference sequence). The CDR3 covers 11 residues.

The CDR3: CASSLGGRAFNEKLFF. For the CDR3, the DNA is TGTGCCAGCAGCTTAGGGGGGAGGGCTTTTAATGAAAAACTGTTTTTT. V gene TRBV7-9 combines with J gene TRBJ1-4, with D perhaps TRBD1 (5 bases). The CDR3 is 16 amino acids. Germline V gives CDR1 SEHNR, CDR2 FQNEAQ (reference sequence). The V end was cut by 1 base, the J end by 4 bases, with 13 bases between.

The chain uses TRBV27 and TRBJ2-5; D possibly corresponds to TRBD2 (6 bases). The length of the CDR3 is 13 residues. Germline V gene lookup returns CDR1 MNHEY and CDR2 SMNVEV (reference sequence). The V and J ends lost 4 bases and 0 bases respectively, with 6 bases between them. DNA for the CDR3: TGTGCCAGCAGTTCTAGCGACCAAGAGACCCAGTACTTC. It translates to CASSSSDQETQYF.

The chain links TRBV5-1 to TRBJ2-7, with D maybe TRBD2 (5 bases). This CDR3 is built from 15 residues. The germline V and J ends were trimmed by 4 bases and 2 bases, with 16 bases remaining between them. The germline V gene encodes CDR1 SGHRS and CDR2 YFSETQ. The CDR3 bases are TGCGCCAGCAGCGTGACCGGACTCCTTGCCTACGAGCAGTACTTC. It is translated as CASSVTGLLAYEQYF.

This chain joins TRBV14 and TRBJ2-1, with D possibly TRBD2 on 6 matching bases. Germline values: CDR1 SGHDN, CDR2 FVKESK. There are 20 residues in the CDR3. V was pared by 5 bases and J by 7 bases, with 33 bases between. DNA for the CDR3: TGTGCCAGCAGCGGAGCCTCGGGACTCATACCCTGTTCCAGGGAGAATGAGCAGTTCTTC. Residues: CASSGASGLIPCSRENEQFF.

The chain joins TRBV14 to TRBJ2-7; TRBD1 agrees at 7 bases. Germline loops: CDR1 SGHDN, CDR2 FVKESK. The CDR3 spans 13 residues. With 4 bases clipped from V and 4 bases from J, the junction kept 4 bases outside the gene matches. CDR3 amino acids: CASSPNRGYEQYF. CDR3 coding DNA: TGTGCCAGCAGCCCCAACAGGGGTTACGAGCAGTACTTC. Full variable domain (outside the CDR3, taken from reference TRBV14 and TRBJ2-7): EAGVTQFPSHSVIEKGQTVTLRCDPISGHDNLYWYRRVMGKEIKFLLHFVKESKQDESGMPNNRFLAERTGGTYSTLKVQPAELEDSGVYFCASSPNRGYEQYFGPGTRLTVT.

The J gene is TRBJ2-3, the V gene TRBV11-3; 7 nucleotides line up with TRBD1. Germline V gives CDR1 SGHNT, CDR2 YENEEA. The CDR3 consists of 15 residues. The ends lost 4 bases at V and 0 bases at J; junction bases unmatched: 4. The CDR3 sequence: CASSSGTESTDTQYF. CDR3 bases: TGTGCCAGCAGCTCCGGGACAGAAAGCACAGATACGCAGTATTTT. Combining the CDR3 with reference TRBV11-3 and TRBJ2-3 gives the whole variable domain EAGVVQSPRYKIIEKKQPVAFWCNPISGHNTLYWYLQNLGQGPELLIRYENEEAVDDSQLPKDRFSAERLKGVDSTLKIQPAELGDSAVYLCASSSGTESTDTQYFGPGTRLTVL.

The chain recombines TRBV10-3 with TRBJ1-2; tentatively, D is TRBD1 (5 bases). The CDR3 is 13 amino acids. The germline V and J ends were trimmed by 10 bases and 4 bases, with 16 bases remaining between them. Germline lookup yields CDR1 ENHRY and CDR2 SYGVKD. CDR3 residues: CATKNQGVYGYTF. In DNA form, the CDR3 reads TGTGCCACAAAGAACCAAGGGGTCTATGGCTACACCTTC.

The chain recombines TRBV28 with TRBJ1-5; D is uncertain. The V end lost 2 bases, the J end lost 1 base, and 12 bases lay between the germline ends. The CDR3 length is 16 residues. CDR1 is MDHEN, CDR2 SYDVKM, per germline. CDR3: CASSLPPTISNQPQHF. CDR3 DNA sequence: TGTGCCAGCAGTTTACCACCCACTATAAGCAATCAGCCCCAGCATTTT.

The chain carries TRBV7-2 and TRBJ1-2; 7 bases align to TRBD1. Germline V gene sequence: CDR1 SGHTA, CDR2 FQGNSA. V lost 5 bases and J lost 4; bases outside the gene matches: 4. This CDR3 contains 13 residues. The CDR3: CASSLTGAYGYTF. For the CDR3, the DNA is TGTGCCAGCAGCCTTACAGGGGCCTATGGCTACACCTTC.

The CDR3 sequence is CASSQDGTTSGSATGELFF. DNA for the CDR3: TGTGCCAGCAGCCAAGATGGTACGACTAGCGGGAGTGCCACCGGGGAGCTGTTTTTT. V is TRBV14 and J is TRBJ2-2; 12 positions match TRBD2. In germline, CDR1 is SGHDN, CDR2 FVKESK. The J segment lost 4 bases and the V segment lost 0 bases, leaving 9 bases of the junction unmatched. The CDR3 is made up of 19 amino acids.

The chain links TRBV6-5 to TRBJ2-5, with D possibly TRBD2 on 6 matching bases. Germline CDR1 is MNHEY and CDR2 is SVGAGI. The V end was cut by 6 bases, the J end by 1 base, with 12 bases between. The CDR3 runs to 14 residues. The CDR3, as DNA: TGTGCCAGCAGAGAGCTAGCGTTCCAAGAGACCCAGTACTTC. It specifies CASRELAFQETQYF.

The chain combines TRBV14 with TRBJ2-2, with 11 bases fitting TRBD2. The CDR3 sequence is 16 residues long. Germline lookup yields CDR1 SGHDN and CDR2 FVKESK. The trim removed 1 base at V and 5 bases at J, leaving 3 bases unmatched. CDR3 region: CASSQVLAGVTGELFF. CDR3 nucleotides: TGTGCCAGCAGCCAAGTACTAGCGGGAGTAACCGGGGAGCTGTTTTTT.

This sequence joins TRBV5-8 and TRBJ2-7; 7 bases are shared with TRBD2. V was clipped by 9 bases and J by 2 bases; unmatched bases: 11. This CDR3 comprises 14 residues. CDR1 and CDR2 (germline): SGHTS, YDEGEE. The CDR3 sequence is CATTAGLPPYEQYF. CDR3 DNA sequence: TGTGCCACGACGGCGGGACTACCGCCCTACGAGCAGTACTTC.

This clone has just a few counts. The rearrangement joins TRBV7-6 to TRBJ2-1; D perhaps matches TRBD2 (6 bases). This CDR3 is 13 amino acids long. The V gene's germline CDR1 is SGHVS and CDR2 FNYEAQ. Trimming left V 5 bases short and J 6 bases short, with 11 bases between. The CDR3 nucleotides read TGTGCCAGCAGCCTCAGACTAGGCAATGAGCAGTTCTTC. This codes for CASSLRLGNEQFF.

This clone was seen a handful of times. This rearrangement joins TRBV29-1 to TRBJ2-5; TRBD2 aligns across 10 bases. The ends lost 7 bases at V and 5 bases at J; junction bases unmatched: 4. This CDR3 comprises 12 residues. Per germline, CDR1 SQVTM and CDR2 ANQGSEA. The CDR3 region is CSEGTSAETQYF. The CDR3 DNA follows: TGCAGCGAAGGGACTAGCGCGGAGACCCAGTACTTC.

V and J are TRBV4-3 and TRBJ2-3; 8 bases line up with TRBD2. The CDR3 has 18 amino acids. Per the germline V gene, CDR1 is LGHNA and CDR2 is YSLEER. J lost 0 bases, V lost 0 bases, and 8 bases had no gene match. CDR3 sequence reads: CASSQDQAGDSSTDTQYF. The CDR3 nucleotides are TGCGCCAGCAGCCAAGATCAAGCGGGAGATAGTAGCACAGATACGCAGTATTTT.

V and J are TRBV19 and TRBJ1-1; TRBD1 agrees at 9 bases. Unmatched junction bases numbered 11, after V lost 7 bases and J lost 11 bases. Per germline, CDR1 LNHDA and CDR2 SQIVND (reference sequence). The CDR3 has 13 residues. CDR3 region: CASTNPGQGDAFF. DNA for the CDR3: TGTGCCAGTACCAATCCGGGACAGGGAGACGCTTTCTTT.

The chain recombines TRBV6-6 with TRBJ1-1; 7 bases agree with TRBD1. With 7 bases clipped from V and 8 bases from J, the junction kept 10 bases outside the gene matches. CDR3 size: 13 residues. The germline gives CDR1 MNHNY, CDR2 SVGAGI (reference sequence). DNA of the CDR3: TGTGCCAGCATCTCCGGGTCAGGGGGAGAAGCTTTCTTT. Protein: CASISGSGGEAFF.

The chain combines TRBV4-2 with TRBJ2-5, with 8 bases lining up with TRBD2. The CDR3 contains 16 residues. V shed 1 base and J 3 bases; nucleotides not matched to a gene: 7. Germline CDR1 is LGHNA and CDR2 is YNFKEQ. CDR3 nucleotide sequence: TGTGCCAGCAGCCAAGCTCTAGCGGGCGCCGAAGAGACCCAGTACTTC. This encodes CASSQALAGAEETQYF.